The 19 T cell receptor beta chains listed next were all sequenced from one sample in a study of shared T cell receptors in the human thymus. Sequenced by immunoSEQ multiplex PCR; TCRdb stores in-frame clones only, minus some. The table records over 65,000 clones, around 96% of them present only once. The material sequenced was thymocytes. The receptors come from a human donor.

V is TRBV9 and J is TRBJ2-3; 13 bases agree with TRBD2. The CDR3 is 17 amino acids. The germline V gene has CDR1 SGDLS and CDR2 YYNGEE. J gave up 4 bases and V 3 bases, and 8 bases lay outside the gene matches. The CDR3 nucleotides are TGTGCCAGCAGCGCCTATATACTAGCGGGGGGGTCAGATACGCAGTATTTT. As protein: CASSAYILAGGSDTQYF.

V usage is TRBV19 and J usage is TRBJ1-1; D not resolved. The CDR3 sequence is 15 residues long. Trimming left V 5 bases short and J 5 bases short, with 18 bases between. CDR1 and CDR2 from the germline V gene are LNHDA and SQIVND (reference sequence). CDR3 bases: TGTGCCAGTAGTCGAACTATCTTGTGGAGGACTGAAGCTTTCTTT. It encodes CASSRTILWRTEAFF.

This chain links TRBV5-6 with TRBJ2-7; D unclear. CDR3 length equals 18 residues. Trimming took off 3 bases at V and 2 bases at J, with 24 bases between the two ends. CDR1 is SGHDT, CDR2 YYEEEE, per germline. The chain's CDR3 is CASSYADETKGRTYEQYF. In DNA, the CDR3 is TGTGCCAGCAGCTATGCGGATGAGACAAAGGGCCGGACCTACGAGCAGTACTTC.

About this clone: Because the CDR3's place on the DNA is in doubt, the DNA is left out and the CDR3 is given as listed by TCRdb. The genes are TRBV7-9 and TRBJ1-3. The CDR3 has 17 residues if both end residues are counted. CDR1 and CDR2 (germline): SEHNR, FQNEAQ (reference sequence). CDR3 sequence reads: CASSLRAGTGTGNTIYF.

This chain uses TRBV4-1 with TRBJ2-5, with TRBD2 matching over 9 bases. Trimming at V came to 4 bases and at J to 5 bases, leaving 14 bases not matched to a gene. Germline V gene sequence: CDR1 MGHRA, CDR2 YSYEKL. The CDR3 runs 17 residues. CDR3 nucleotide sequence: TGCGCCAGCAGCCCCGAGGGGAGGATAGCGGGGGATGAGACCCAGTACTTC. Translating it yields CASSPEGRIAGDETQYF.

This chain uses TRBV9 with TRBJ1-1; D gene uncertain. Deletions cut 5 bases from V and 2 bases from J, with 13 bases between. The CDR3 contains 14 residues. The germline V gene has CDR1 SGDLS and CDR2 YYNGEE. DNA for the CDR3: TGTGCCAGCAGTCCTCTTACAGTTAACACTGAAGCTTTCTTT. Encoded protein: CASSPLTVNTEAFF.

This clone was seen once. V usage is TRBV6-1 and J usage is TRBJ1-5; 8 nucleotides match TRBD1. Per germline, CDR1 MNHNS and CDR2 SASEGT. V shed 3 bases, J shed 4 bases, and the junction held 8 bases outside the gene matches. The CDR3 covers 16 residues. The DNA for the CDR3 is TGTGCCAGCAGTGAGGACCAGGGGGCGCGGAATCAGCCCCAGCATTTT. Translating gives CASSEDQGARNQPQHF.

This chain links TRBV12-5 with TRBJ1-1; D gene uncertain. Germline CDR1 LGHNT, CDR2 FRNRAP. The CDR3 sequence is 13 residues long. Trimming took 2 bases from V and 7 from J, leaving 11 bases between them. In DNA, the CDR3 is TGTGCTAGTGGTTTGCAAGACGTTTTTGAAGCTTTCTTT. Translation gives CASGLQDVFEAFF.

CDR3 region: CASIWGATTDSPLHF. The CDR3 DNA sequence: TGTGCCAGTATCTGGGGAGCCACTACGGATTCACCCCTCCACTTT. The chain employs TRBV2 and TRBJ1-6, with unresolved D. The CDR3 is made up of 15 amino acids. The V end lost 9 bases, the J end lost 8 bases, and 20 bases lay between the germline ends. Germline values: CDR1 SNHLY, CDR2 FYNNEI.

V gene TRBV19 combines with J gene TRBJ1-5; D is ambiguous. The CDR3 consists of 15 residues. The V end was cut by 7 bases, the J end by 4 bases, with 17 bases between. CDR1 and CDR2 (germline): LNHDA, SQIVND (reference sequence). The CDR3 spells CASNLFGRPNQPQHF. DNA for the CDR3: TGTGCCAGTAATCTATTCGGCAGACCTAATCAGCCCCAGCATTTT.

The V call is TRBV19, the J call TRBJ2-3; maybe TRBD2 (6 bases). Per germline, CDR1 LNHDA and CDR2 SQIVND (reference sequence). Deletions cut 10 bases from V and 5 bases from J, with 16 bases between. CDR3 length: 13 residues. The CDR3 reads CATRGFHIDTQYF. In nucleotides, the CDR3 is TGTGCCACCCGGGGGTTCCACATAGATACGCAGTATTTT.

CDR3 region: CASSQDRLNEKLFF. CDR3 nucleotides: TGCGCCAGCAGCCAAGACAGGTTGAATGAAAAACTGTTTTTT. V and J are TRBV4-1 and TRBJ1-4; D unresolved. V was cut by 0 bases and J by 5 bases, with 7 bases left in between. The CDR3 extends over 14 amino acids. Germline values: CDR1 MGHRA, CDR2 YSYEKL.

This chain joins TRBV4-1 and TRBJ1-5; a weak D match, TRBD1 (6 bases). The CDR3 has 16 residues. Trimming pared 1 base from V and 9 bases from J, leaving 19 bases between. Germline values: CDR1 MGHRA, CDR2 YSYEKL. The CDR3 region has the DNA TGCGCCAGCAGCCAAGTACCGGGACACGGACGTCGGCCCCAGCATTTT. Protein sequence: CASSQVPGHGRRPQHF.

The chain links TRBV19 to TRBJ1-2, with D possibly matching TRBD1 (6 bases). Germline V gene sequence: CDR1 LNHDA, CDR2 SQIVND (reference sequence). V was shortened by 3 bases and J by 0 bases, with 11 bases between the two germline ends. This CDR3 contains 15 residues. CDR3 in amino acids: CASSMEGVANYGYTF. The CDR3 DNA is TGTGCCAGTAGTATGGAGGGGGTAGCTAACTATGGCTACACCTTC.

The rearrangement uses TRBV2 and TRBJ1-1, with 7 bases identical to TRBD1. V trimming: 8 bases; J trimming: 8 bases; junction bases outside the gene matches: 14. Germline lookup yields CDR1 SNHLY and CDR2 FYNNEI. The CDR3 is made up of 14 amino acids. The CDR3 nucleotides read TGTGCCAGCCCTTACAGGGGAGGGGGCGTGGAAGCTTTCTTT. This gives the protein CASPYRGGGVEAFF.

V is TRBV20-1 and J is TRBJ1-2; D remains unclear. The CDR3 is made up of 11 amino acids. The ends were cut back, 0 bases at V and 8 bases at J, with 7 bases in the middle. Germline V lookup: CDR1 DFQATT, CDR2 SNEGSKA (reference sequence). CDR3 in amino acids: CSAREEGGYTF. CDR3 DNA: TGCAGTGCTAGAGAGGAAGGGGGCTACACCTTC.

The chain uses TRBV11-1 and TRBJ1-1; 8 nucleotides match TRBD1. V lost 2 bases and J lost 1; bases outside the gene matches: 3. CDR3 size: 15 residues. Germline values: CDR1 SGHAT, CDR2 FQDESV (reference sequence). The CDR3 DNA reads TGTGCCAGCAGCTTATCCGGACAGGGGAACACTGAAGCTTTCTTT. It yields the protein CASSLSGQGNTEAFF.

V is TRBV5-4 and J is TRBJ2-4; D remains unclear. CDR3 length equals 16 residues. V was trimmed by 0 bases and J by 0 bases, leaving 10 bases between them. Germline values: CDR1 SGHNT, CDR2 YYREEE (reference sequence). The CDR3 DNA sequence: TGTGCCAGCAGCTTGGCAGGCGGTTTAGCCAAAAACATTCAGTACTTC. Translation gives CASSLAGGLAKNIQYF. Based on the CDR3 plus reference TRBV5-4 and TRBJ2-4, the full variable domain is ETGVTQSPTHLIKTRGQQVTLRCSSQSGHNTVSWYQQALGQGPQFIFQYYREEENGRGNFPPRFSGLQFPNYSSELNVNALELDDSALYLCASSLAGGLAKNIQYFGAGTRLSVL.

This clone came up once. The chain is built from TRBV19 and TRBJ2-7; 7 bases map to TRBD1. Germline trimming cut 3 bases from V and 4 bases from J; bases unmatched to any gene: 6. The CDR3 contains 14 residues. Germline values: CDR1 LNHDA, CDR2 SQIVND (reference sequence). CDR3 nucleotide sequence: TGTGCCAGTAGTATGACAGGGAGACATTACGAGCAGTACTTC. It encodes CASSMTGRHYEQYF.